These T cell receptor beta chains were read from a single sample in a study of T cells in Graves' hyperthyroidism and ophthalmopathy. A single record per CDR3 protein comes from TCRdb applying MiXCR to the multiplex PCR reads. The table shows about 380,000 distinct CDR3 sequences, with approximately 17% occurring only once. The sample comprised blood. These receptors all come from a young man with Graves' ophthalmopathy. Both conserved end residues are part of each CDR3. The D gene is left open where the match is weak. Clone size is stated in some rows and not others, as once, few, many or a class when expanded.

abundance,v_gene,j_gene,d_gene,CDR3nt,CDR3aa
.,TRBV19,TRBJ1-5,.,TGTGCCAGTAGTCGGGACGGTGGCAATCAGCCCCAGCATTTT,CASSRDGGNQPQHF
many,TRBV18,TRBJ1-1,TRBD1,TGTGCCAGCAGCCCGGGACAGGGGAACACTGAAGCTTTCTTT,CASSPGQGNTEAFF
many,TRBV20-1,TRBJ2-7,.,TGCAGTGGCCGGGGGGCCGGGGACAGACCTTACGAGCAGTACTTC,CSGRGAGDRPYEQYF
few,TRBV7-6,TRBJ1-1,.,TGTGCCAGCAGCGGTAACCAGGTTGAAGCTTTCTTT,CASSGNQVEAFF
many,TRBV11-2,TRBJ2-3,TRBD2,TGTGCCAGCAATACCGGGCTAGCGGGGATCACAGATACGCAGTATTTT,CASNTGLAGITDTQYF
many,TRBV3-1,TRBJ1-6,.,TGTGCCAGCAGCCTCGCCCCGGGGGGCTCAAATTCACCCCTCCACTTT,CASSLAPGGSNSPLHF
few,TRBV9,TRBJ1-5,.,TGTGCCAGCAGCAAGGGGGTTTCGGATCAGCCCCAGCATTTT,CASSKGVSDQPQHF
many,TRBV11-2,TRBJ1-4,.,TGTGCCAGCAGCTTGATTAGAGGGGGGACTAATGAAAAACTGTTTTTT,CASSLIRGGTNEKLFF
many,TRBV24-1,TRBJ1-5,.,TGTGCCACCAGTGATTGGGAATCCAATCAGCCCCAGCATTTT,CATSDWESNQPQHF
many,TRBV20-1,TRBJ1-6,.,TGCAGTGCCCGCAGGGAAGGGTTTTCACCCCTCCACTTT,CSARREGFSPLHF
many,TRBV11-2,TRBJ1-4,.,TGTGCCAGCAGCGACCTTAATCCTGAAAAACTGTTTTTT,CASSDLNPEKLFF
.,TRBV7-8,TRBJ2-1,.,TGTGCCAGCAGCAGATCGAGTGAGCAGTTCTTC,CASSRSSEQFF
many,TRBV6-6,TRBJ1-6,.,TGTGCCAGCAGTTACAGGCCCGTGGGACAAGTTAATTCACCCCTCCACTTT,CASSYRPVGQVNSPLHF
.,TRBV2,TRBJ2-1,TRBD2,TGTGCCAGCAGTGCGGGCAGCGGGGGGTACAATGAGCAGTTCTTC,CASSAGSGGYNEQFF
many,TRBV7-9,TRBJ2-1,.,TGTGCCAGCAGCTTATACGGGCACAGGGATCTCAATGAGCAGTTCTTC,CASSLYGHRDLNEQFF
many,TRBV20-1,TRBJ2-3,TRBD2,TGCAGTGCTCGGACTAGCCCGCAGGATACGCAGTATTTT,CSARTSPQDTQYF
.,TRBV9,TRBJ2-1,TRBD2,TGTGCCAGCAGCGGTAGCGGGGGGGCTTCCTACAATGAGCAGTTCTTC,CASSGSGGASYNEQFF